Listed below are T cell receptor beta chains from one sample, sequenced in a study of control samples from healthy donors and cancer patients. The method was immunoSEQ multiplex PCR; TCRdb's version includes in-frame clones alone and lacks a portion of them. The table has 130,000 to 150,000 clones, around 90% seen once; the top ten hold about 3.2%. The sample consisted of blood. The receptor set was obtained from a man aged 25 to 40 in good health. Both conserved end residues are part of each CDR3. The order of the fields is J gene, D gene, clone size, V gene, CDR3 protein, CDR3 DNA. The D gene is left open where the match is weak. Clone size appears in some rows only: once, few, many, or a class for an expanded clone.

>TRBJ2-6|TRBD1|few|TRBV2
CASSGADRGPGANVLTF
TGTGCCAGCAGTGGGGCCGACAGGGGGCCTGGGGCCAACGTCCTGACTTTC
>TRBJ1-6|TRBD1|.|TRBV19
CASTDRGEYNSPLHF
TGTGCCAGTACAGACAGGGGCGAATATAATTCACCCCTCCACTTT
>TRBJ2-1|.|.|TRBV27
CASSSLPFSYNEQFF
TGTGCCAGCAGTTCTCTTCCATTCTCCTACAATGAGCAGTTCTTC
>TRBJ2-1|TRBD2|.|TRBV5-8
CASSSGLAGSYNEQFF
TGTGCCAGCAGCTCGGGACTAGCAGGCTCCTACAATGAGCAGTTCTTC
>TRBJ1-2|.|once|TRBV15
CATSFRSPYGYTF
TGTGCCACCAGCTTTCGATCCCCTTATGGCTACACCTTC
>TRBJ2-7|.|.|TRBV7-9
CASSFKGGGPYEQYF
TGTGCCAGCAGCTTTAAAGGGGGGGGTCCCTACGAGCAGTACTTC
>TRBJ2-7|.|.|TRBV4-1
CASSQASSYEQYF
TGCGCCAGCAGCCAAGCGAGCTCCTACGAGCAGTACTTC
>TRBJ2-1|.|.|TRBV24-1
CATSGDNEQFF
TGTGCCACCAGTGGCGACAATGAGCAGTTCTTC
>TRBJ1-2|.|.|TRBV6-1
CASSDGLIGYTF
TGTGCCAGCAGTGATGGCCTAATCGGCTACACCTTC
>TRBJ2-3|TRBD2|once|TRBV7-2
CASSLTRPGTSRDSDTQYF
TGTGCCAGCAGCTTAACGCGGCCCGGGACTAGCAGGGACTCCGATACGCAGTATTTT
>TRBJ1-2|.|.|TRBV9
CASSVEVLDNYGYTF
TGTGCCAGCAGCGTAGAAGTTCTGGATAACTATGGCTACACCTTC
>TRBJ2-7|.|.|TRBV28
CASSGDPPGEQYF
TGTGCCAGCAGTGGGGACCCCCCCGGCGAGCAGTACTTC
>TRBJ2-7|.|.|TRBV12-3/TRBV12-4
CASSGVSYEQYF
TGTGCCAGCAGTGGGGTTTCCTACGAGCAGTACTTC
>TRBJ2-1|.|few|TRBV23-1
CASSQSGARLSYNEQFF
TGCGCCAGCAGTCAATCGGGGGCCAGATTGTCCTACAATGAGCAGTTCTTC
>TRBJ1-1|TRBD1|.|TRBV5-6
CASSFYRGNEAFF
TGTGCCAGCAGCTTTTACAGGGGAAATGAAGCTTTCTTT
>TRBJ1-2|TRBD1|.|TRBV7-2
CASSLEGAYGYTF
TGTGCCAGCAGCTTGGAGGGGGCATATGGCTACACCTTC
>TRBJ1-2|TRBD1|.|TRBV19
CASSTGQGSNYGYTF
TGTGCCAGTAGTACCGGACAGGGGTCTAACTATGGCTACACCTTC
>TRBJ2-1|TRBD2|.|TRBV7-8
CASSMGLDRHNEQFF
TGTGCCAGCAGCATGGGACTAGATCGGCACAATGAGCAGTTCTTC
>TRBJ2-3|.|.|TRBV29-1
CSVEGGSDTQYF
TGCAGCGTTGAAGGAGGTTCGGATACGCAGTATTTT
>TRBJ1-1|.|few|TRBV4-1
CASSQGPRGRTEAFF
TGCGCCAGCAGCCAAGGACCCAGGGGTCGGACTGAAGCTTTCTTT
>TRBJ1-2|TRBD1|.|TRBV5-3
CARSLSRAGGKYGYTF
TGTGCCAGAAGCTTGAGTAGGGCAGGGGGCAAATATGGCTACACCTTC
>TRBJ1-2|TRBD1|once|TRBV15
CATSRATGVGYGYTF
TGTGCCACCAGCAGAGCAACAGGGGTCGGCTATGGCTACACCTTC
>TRBJ2-2|.|.|TRBV5-1
CASQAGMNTGELFF
TGCGCCAGCCAAGCGGGTATGAACACCGGGGAGCTGTTTTTT
>TRBJ2-7|.|.|TRBV5-1
CASSYTSSYEQYF
TGCGCCAGCAGCTATACAAGCTCCTACGAGCAGTACTTC
>TRBJ1-2|.|.|TRBV6-6
CASSRERTATYGYTF
TGTGCCAGCAGTCGAGAACGGACTGCTACATATGGCTACACCTTC
>TRBJ2-2|.|.|TRBV10-3
CAIKAEPGPSNTGELFF
TGTGCCATCAAAGCTGAACCGGGACCGTCAAACACCGGGGAGCTGTTTTTT
>TRBJ1-2|.|.|TRBV12-3/TRBV12-4
CASSPGGYGYTF
TGTGCCAGCAGCCCGGGGGGCTATGGCTACACCTTC
>TRBJ1-2|TRBD1|.|TRBV6-6
CASSYTGDSGYTF
TGTGCCAGCAGTTACACAGGGGACTCTGGCTACACCTTC
>TRBJ2-3|TRBD2|.|TRBV9
CASSDGTSGAGDTQYF
TGTGCCAGCAGCGACGGGACTAGCGGAGCCGGAGATACGCAGTATTTT
>TRBJ1-1|.|.|TRBV6-6
CASSYSPTGNTEAFF
TGTGCCAGCAGTTACTCTCCGACAGGGAACACTGAAGCTTTCTTT
>TRBJ2-4|.|.|TRBV7-9
CASSFVGGIVQYF
TGTGCCAGCAGCTTCGTTGGAGGGATCGTTCAGTACTTC
>TRBJ2-7|.|.|TRBV28
CASSVAPYEPGYF
TGTGCCAGCAGTGTCGCCCCCTACGAGCCGGGGTACTTC
>TRBJ1-5|.|.|TRBV5-1
CASSLAGANQPQHF
TGCGCCAGCAGCTTGGCAGGGGCGAATCAGCCCCAGCATTTT
>TRBJ1-5|.|.|TRBV23-1
CASSQSSRVPNQPQHF
TGCGCCAGCAGTCAATCGTCAAGGGTTCCGAATCAGCCCCAGCATTTT
>TRBJ2-7|TRBD1|.|TRBV19
CASSIGPTGGYEQYF
TGTGCCAGTAGTATAGGTCCGACAGGGGGCTACGAGCAGTACTTC
>TRBJ2-6|.|few|TRBV30
CAWSVRVPGANVLTF
TGTGCCTGGAGTGTAAGAGTCCCTGGGGCCAACGTCCTGACTTTC
>TRBJ2-2|.|.|TRBV30
CAWSAVRPSTGELFF
TGTGCCTGGAGTGCCGTCAGGCCAAGCACCGGGGAGCTGTTTTTT
>TRBJ1-1|.|.|TRBV6-5
CATGEAYTEAFF
TGTGCCACCGGGGAGGCGTACACTGAAGCTTTCTTT
>TRBJ1-2|.|.|TRBV4-1
CASSQDSGSYGYTF
TGCGCCAGCAGCCAAGATTCGGGATCGTATGGCTACACCTTC
>TRBJ2-7|.|.|TRBV5-4
CASSLDTGYEQYF
TGTGCCAGCAGCTTGGACACAGGCTACGAGCAGTACTTC
>TRBJ1-2|.|.|TRBV6-5
CASSYWPGGGYTF
TGTGCCAGCAGTTACTGGCCGGGCGGTGGCTACACCTTC
>TRBJ1-2|.|once|TRBV10-1
CASSESGTPTNYGYTF
TGCGCCAGCAGTGAGTCGGGGACACCCACTAACTATGGCTACACCTTC
>TRBJ1-1|TRBD1|once|TRBV12-5
CASGPPTGGYTEAFF
TGTGCTAGTGGTCCTCCGACAGGGGGGTACACTGAAGCTTTCTTT
>TRBJ1-1|.|.|TRBV24-1
CATSDPARGTEAFF
TGTGCCACCAGTGATCCGGCCCGAGGGACTGAAGCTTTCTTT
>TRBJ2-7|.|.|TRBV28
CASNIRGFEQYF
TGTGCCAGCAATATACGGGGGTTCGAGCAGTACTTC
>TRBJ2-3|TRBD1|.|TRBV4-1
CASRFDRASTDTQYF
TGCGCCAGCAGGTTCGACAGGGCTAGCACAGATACGCAGTATTTT
>TRBJ2-3|.|.|TRBV12-3/TRBV12-4
CASSSDNRDTQYF
TGTGCCAGCAGTTCCGATAATCGGGATACGCAGTATTTT
>TRBJ1-2|.|.|TRBV7-8
CASGVSYGYTF
TGTGCCAGCGGGGTTAGCTATGGCTACACCTTC
>TRBJ1-6|.|.|TRBV28
CASSETGTIPLHF
TGTGCCAGCAGTGAAACAGGGACCATCCCCCTCCACTTT
>TRBJ2-7|.|.|TRBV28
CASSPRDTAEQYF
TGTGCCAGCAGCCCCCGGGACACAGCCGAGCAGTACTTC
>TRBJ2-1|.|.|TRBV25-1
CASSGYNEQFF
TGTGCCAGCAGTGGGTACAATGAGCAGTTCTTC
>TRBJ2-3|.|.|TRBV2
CASSAADTQYF
TGTGCCAGCAGTGCTGCAGATACGCAGTATTTT
>TRBJ1-2|.|.|TRBV30
CACTPGQNYGYTF
TGTGCCTGCACCCCCGGGCAGAACTATGGCTACACCTTC